The clone carrying this T cell receptor (beta chain) occurred many times. J gave up 9 bases and V 7 bases, and 5 bases lay outside the gene matches. Germline V gene lookup returns CDR1 KGHDR and CDR2 SFDVKD. The CDR3 consists of 14 residues. The sample is drawn from a study of T cells in Graves' hyperthyroidism and ophthalmopathy. TCR beta CDR3 regions were amplified from RNA. Using the HTBI primer set, a first-round RT-PCR was run on the TCR CDR3. One entry per CDR3 protein, called by TCRdb with MiXCR from the multiplex PCR reads. The sample lists roughly 200,000 distinct CDR3 sequences, 15% to 20% seen once, with roughly 44% in the top ten.

Specimen: blood. This chain links TRBV24-1 with TRBJ2-1, with TRBD2 matching 13 bases. The receptor was derived from a man aged 40-55 years with Graves' hyperthyroidism. The CDR3 is CATRTSGGSGEQFF. CDR3 bases: TGTGCCACCAGGACTAGCGGGGGGAGTGGTGAGCAGTTCTTC.